This T cell receptor beta chain was identified in a study of neurological immune-mediated disorders. CDR3 length equals 13 residues. Germline V gives CDR1 SGHRS, CDR2 YFSETQ. V shed 5 bases, J shed 9 bases, and the junction held 8 bases outside the gene matches. This clonotype has ten or more counts. TCRdb itself ran the 5' RACE reads through MiXCR, one entry per CDR3 protein. In the table there are 70,000 or so distinct CDR3 sequences, approximately 3.4% of which are singletons. The V call is TRBV5-1, the J call TRBJ2-1; 7 bases map to TRBD2. The sequence came from a woman aged 45-65 years with multiple sclerosis. Sequencing was performed on PBMCs. The CDR3 loop reads CASRPGLVGEQFF. Here the CDR3 DNA reads TGCGCCAGCAGACCCGGACTAGTCGGTGAGCAGTTCTTC.